This is a list of T cell receptor beta chains from one sample in a study of blood T cell repertoires in COVID-19. Profiling relied on immunoSEQ multiplex PCR, and the TCRdb table lists in-frame clones only, not all of them. The sample lists about 12,000 clones; over 60% were seen once. The sample consisted of peripheral blood. These receptors were collected from a man in his 60s with COVID-19, enrolled during active disease. Both conserved end residues are part of each CDR3. A D gene is named only where the DNA matches it firmly. Some rows have no size entry. The others give once, few or many, or a class for an expanded clone.

J: TRBJ2-1
size: .
V: TRBV29-1
D: TRBD2
CDR3: CSVERGLAGESEQFF
DNA: TGCAGCGTTGAAAGAGGACTAGCGGGAGAAAGTGAGCAGTTCTTC

J: TRBJ2-3
size: .
V: TRBV18
D: .
CDR3: CASSPPPGDTQYF
DNA: TGTGCCAGCTCACCACCCCCCGGAGATACGCAGTATTTT

J: TRBJ2-7
size: .
V: TRBV11-3
D: .
CDR3: CASSPTWGAEQYF
DNA: TGTGCCAGCAGCCCGACCTGGGGAGCCGAGCAGTACTTC

J: TRBJ2-1
size: .
V: TRBV6-6
D: TRBD1
CDR3: CASSYVQGNEQFF
DNA: TGTGCCAGCAGTTACGTACAGGGGAATGAGCAGTTCTTC

J: TRBJ1-5
size: once
V: TRBV15
D: TRBD1
CDR3: CATSPQGYRGGNQPQHF
DNA: TGTGCCACCAGCCCTCAGGGGTACAGGGGAGGCAATCAGCCCCAGCATTTT

J: TRBJ1-2
size: .
V: TRBV30
D: TRBD1
CDR3: CACDTRDSDNYGYTF
DNA: TGTGCCTGCGATACCCGGGACAGCGATAACTATGGCTACACCTTC

J: TRBJ2-2
size: .
V: TRBV15
D: .
CDR3: CATSRDREMPNTGELFF
DNA: TGTGCCACCAGCAGAGATCGAGAGATGCCAAACACCGGGGAGCTGTTTTTT

J: TRBJ2-1
size: .
V: TRBV7-2
D: .
CDR3: CASSLGGSVSSYNEQFF
DNA: TGTGCCAGCAGCTTAGGGGGCAGCGTCAGCTCCTACAATGAGCAGTTCTTC

J: TRBJ2-1
size: few
V: TRBV5-1
D: TRBD1
CDR3: CASSLWGQGANEQFF
DNA: TGCGCCAGCAGCTTGTGGGGACAGGGGGCAAATGAGCAGTTCTTC

J: TRBJ2-3
size: once
V: TRBV7-2
D: .
CDR3: CASSFPRGAQISTDTQYF
DNA: TGTGCCAGCAGCTTTCCACGGGGGGCCCAGATAAGCACAGATACGCAGTATTTT

J: TRBJ1-2
size: .
V: TRBV28
D: .
CDR3: CASSHRVGYTF
DNA: TGTGCCAGCAGTCACAGGGTTGGCTACACCTTC

J: TRBJ2-1
size: .
V: TRBV4-1
D: .
CDR3: CASSQVGHNEQFF
DNA: TGCGCCAGCAGCCAAGTTGGGCACAATGAGCAGTTCTTC

J: TRBJ2-2
size: .
V: TRBV5-4
D: TRBD2
CDR3: CASSRGLAGGLAGELFF
DNA: TGTGCCAGCAGCAGGGGACTAGCGGGAGGGTTAGCCGGGGAGCTGTTTTTT